This T cell receptor beta chain is from a study of blood T cell repertoires in COVID-19 (dated by TCRdb to the early 2020s). For the wider study: Collaborator samples came from the United States, Italy and Spain and covered acute and convalescent phases of COVID-19. Samples were obtained from the ongoing ImmuneRACE study (first 160 participants) and from over 1,000 subjects provided by 6 global collaborators. Subjects who had been exposed to COVID-19, were actively infected with it, or had recovered from it provided the deeply sampled blood TCRbeta repertoires that made up the dataset. The repertoires were made available in a free public database intended to serve as a resource for research on the immune response to SARS-CoV-2. A de-identified subject ID, COVID-19 status, age in years and sex were almost always included in the sample metadata. HLA class I and class II types, where available, came from metadata supplied by the sample provider rather than from assay-based typing. The material from the prospective study consisted of cDNA or gDNA derived from T cells, B-cell-depleted T cells, or PBMCs.

TCRbeta CDR3 regions were amplified from genomic DNA by means of the immunoSEQ Assay, a bias-controlled multiplex PCR. Under the source paper's analysis protocol: The number of nucleated cells in each sample was estimated by amplification of reference gene primers within the assay. Sequence reads were collapsed and filtered to measure the absolute abundance of every unique TCRbeta CDR3 rearrangement. Productive Simpson clonality was computed per sample as the square root of Simpson's diversity index over productive rearrangements. TCRdb's version of the immuneACCESS table is confined to in-frame rearrangements and falls short of the full clone set. An unresolved V gene accounts for under half of the shortfall where checked; the remainder is of unknown origin. The D gene and trimming were derived from the DNA, and the V and J assignments and clone size from that table. Here the sample has approximately 100,000 clones; around 87% occur a single time. The top ten clones comprise roughly 10% of the sample.

For CDR1 and CDR2, the germline V gene lists MRHNA and SNTAGT. From cysteine to phenylalanine, the CDR3 is 14 amino acids long. Only the CDR3 DNA stays, 42 bases, in frame from base 1. The germline V end is reduced by 3 bases and the J end by 9 bases; junction bases left unmatched: 5. Collaborating institutions collected whole blood in K2EDTA tubes following their own protocols. Collaborator samples were shipped for TCRbeta analysis as frozen whole blood, isolated PBMCs, or DNA extracted from either sample type. This clone was counted a single time. Its recognized antigen is unknown. No much larger clone is present one base from it, and per-base qualities are unavailable. The research as a whole found: The quantity of clinical and demographic metadata differed by source and by participant and was supplied without curation.

The clonotype comes from a woman aged 25 to 39 with acute or convalescent COVID-19. This chain is built from TRBV6-4 and TRBJ1-6; 7 bases in the middle match TRBD1. The sample taken for sequencing was peripheral blood. The bases read TGTGCCAGCAGTGAGAGCTCAGGGGGTTCACCCCTCCACTTT. This yields the protein CASSESSGGSPLHF.